Following are 25 T cell receptor beta chains from one sample sequenced in a study of T-cell reconstitution after alpha-beta-depleted transplantation in children. The TCRbeta library was prepared with unique molecular identifiers. One entry per CDR3 protein results from TCRdb running MiXCR on the PCR reads. The sample includes around 200,000 distinct CDR3 sequences, 8.5% to 10% of them seen just once. The specimen was PBMCs from the stem cell graft donor, collected from the stem cell graft. Receptor source: a human donor who donated a stem cell graft to a child with acute lymphoblastic leukemia.

This clonotype was detected ten times or more. J is TRBJ2-5 and V is TRBV29-1, with D possibly being TRBD1 (6 bases). From germline, CDR1 is SQVTM and CDR2 ANQGSEA. Trimming left V 3 bases short and J 4 bases short, with 15 bases between. CDR3 length: 14 residues. CDR3 bases: TGCAGCGTTGAGGGGACACCATTCGGAGAGACCCAGTACTTC. This codes for CSVEGTPFGETQYF.

There are a few counts of this clonotype. This rearrangement joins TRBV5-1 to TRBJ2-1; 8 bases map to TRBD1. This CDR3 has 14 residues. The V and J ends lost 4 bases and 9 bases, in that order; junction bases with no gene match: 9. Germline lookup yields CDR1 SGHRS and CDR2 YFSETQ. CDR3 protein: CASSPSQGVGEQFF. In nucleotides, the CDR3 is TGCGCCAGCAGCCCGTCACAGGGGGTTGGTGAGCAGTTCTTC.

This clonotype was observed many times. The chain has TRBV4-2 and TRBJ2-3, with D perhaps TRBD2 (5 bases). The CDR3 is 13 amino acids. Trimming stripped 3 bases from V and 1 base from J, with 5 bases between. Germline V CDR1 and CDR2: LGHNA, YNFKEQ. The CDR3 DNA reads TGTGCCAGCAGCCAGCGGGGCACAGATACGCAGTATTTT. Encoded protein: CASSQRGTDTQYF.

This clonotype was recorded many times. This sequence joins TRBV3-1 and TRBJ2-5, with 9 bases identical to TRBD2. Per the germline V gene, CDR1 is LGHDT and CDR2 is YNNKEL (reference sequence). This CDR3 is built from 14 residues. V was clipped by 1 base and J by 5 bases; unmatched bases: 2. The CDR3 spells CASSQGLAEETQYF. CDR3 nucleotide sequence: TGTGCCAGCAGCCAAGGACTAGCGGAGGAGACCCAGTACTTC.

This clonotype was found many times. The rearrangement links TRBV14 to TRBJ1-2; D unresolved. CDR3 length: 15 amino acids. The germline V gene has CDR1 SGHDN and CDR2 FVKESK. Trimming took off 0 bases at V and 4 bases at J, with 12 bases between the two ends. The CDR3 DNA reads TGTGCCAGCAGCCAAGAAGTAGTATCCAGCTATGGCTACACCTTC. Translation: CASSQEVVSSYGYTF. Filled out from reference TRBV14 and TRBJ1-2, the complete variable domain reads EAGVTQFPSHSVIEKGQTVTLRCDPISGHDNLYWYRRVMGKEIKFLLHFVKESKQDESGMPNNRFLAERTGGTYSTLKVQPAELEDSGVYFCASSQEVVSSYGYTFGSGTRLTVV.

This clonotype was counted at least ten times. V gene TRBV6-5 combines with J gene TRBJ2-3, with D unclear. This CDR3 spans 14 amino acids. The germline gives CDR1 MNHEY, CDR2 SVGAGI. With 2 bases removed from V and 2 bases from J, the gap between germline ends came to 8 bases. In nucleotides, the CDR3 is TGTGCCAGCAGTTACGGCGGACCCACAGATACGCAGTATTTT. Translated: CASSYGGPTDTQYF.

In its sample, this clonotype was seen a few times. The DNA for the CDR3 is TGTGCCAGCAGTTTATATTCACCAGGGGCGAACACTGAAGCTTTCTTT. Translated: CASSLYSPGANTEAFF. The chain carries TRBV12-3 or TRBV12-4 and TRBJ1-1; D may be TRBD1 (6 bases). The CDR3 consists of 16 residues. V was shortened by 2 bases and J by 1 base, with 14 bases between the two germline ends.

This clonotype was picked up many times. This sequence joins TRBV15 and TRBJ2-1; tentatively, D is TRBD2 (5 bases). The CDR3 extends over 15 amino acids. Germline loops: CDR1 LNHNV, CDR2 YYDKDF (reference sequence). Trimming removed 0 bases at V and 2 bases at J, with 8 bases between. DNA of the CDR3: TGTGCCACCAGCAGAGAATCGGAGGCCTACAATGAGCAGTTCTTC. Amino acid sequence: CATSRESEAYNEQFF.

This clonotype has a count of ten or more. V gene TRBV20-1 combines with J gene TRBJ2-3, with 8 positions matching TRBD2. Trimming at V came to 6 bases and at J to 2 bases, leaving 10 bases not matched to a gene. Germline CDR1 and CDR2: DFQATT and SNEGSKA (reference sequence). This CDR3 contains 15 residues. CDR3 DNA: TGCAGTGCCCCACGGACCGGGAGGGACACAGATACGCAGTATTTT. Its protein product is CSAPRTGRDTDTQYF.

The V and J genes are TRBV6-1 and TRBJ1-2; D gene ambiguous. V lost 6 bases and J 7 bases, leaving 18 bases between the germline ends. Germline V gives CDR1 MNHNS, CDR2 SASEGT. The CDR3 runs 14 residues. The CDR3 DNA reads as TGTGCCAGCAGAACCGCCCGGGAAATGCGTGGCTACACCTTC. Its translation: CASRTAREMRGYTF.

The sample holds a few counts of this clonotype. CDR3 sequence: CASSSTGGDGYTF. The CDR3 region has the DNA TGCGCCAGCAGCTCGACAGGGGGCGATGGCTACACCTTC. This chain joins TRBV5-1 and TRBJ1-2, with 10 bases fitting TRBD1. Germline CDR1 is SGHRS and CDR2 is YFSETQ. The CDR3 spans 13 residues. The V gene end was trimmed by 3 bases and the J gene end by 6 bases; junction bases not matched to a gene: 2.

This clonotype was seen only a few times. V is TRBV5-6 and J is TRBJ2-1, with 8 bases fitting TRBD1. The CDR3 totals 15 residues. Per the germline V gene, CDR1 is SGHDT and CDR2 is YYEEEE. V dropped 5 bases and J dropped 8; count of bases not matched to a gene: 12. The CDR3 loop reads CASSNRDRRGDEQFF. The CDR3 coding sequence is TGTGCCAGCAGTAACCGGGACAGGCGAGGCGATGAGCAGTTCTTC.

This clonotype turned up a few times. The chain has TRBV29-1 and TRBJ2-7; a possible D gene is TRBD1 (7 bases). Trimming stripped 7 bases from V and 4 bases from J, with 14 bases between. CDR1 is SQVTM and CDR2 is ANQGSEA in the germline V gene. The length of the CDR3 is 12 residues. In nucleotides, the CDR3 is TGCAGCGCTGCGGGACAGAGATACGAGCAGTACTTC. Protein sequence: CSAAGQRYEQYF.

This clonotype was detected only a few times. This chain uses TRBV5-8 with TRBJ1-5; 9 nucleotides agree with TRBD1. V gave up 2 bases and J gave up 7 bases; unmatched junction bases: 10. CDR1 is SGHTS, CDR2 YDEGEE, per germline. The CDR3 contains 16 residues. The CDR3 DNA reads as TGTGCCAGCAGCTTTCTACCGGGACAGGGTGAACAGCCCCAGCATTTT. Its translation: CASSFLPGQGEQPQHF.

The chain uses TRBV7-2 and TRBJ2-7, with a possible D match to TRBD1 (6 bases). CDR1 SGHTA and CDR2 FQGNSA come from the germline V gene. This CDR3 spans 16 amino acids. With 4 bases removed from V and 0 bases from J, the gap between germline ends came to 16 bases. DNA for the CDR3: TGTGCCAGCAGCTCCGACCGGGACACCTTCTCCTACGAGCAGTACTTC. As protein: CASSSDRDTFSYEQYF.

In this sample, this clonotype turned up a few times. V and J are TRBV7-2 and TRBJ2-1, with TRBD2 matching over 13 bases. The V segment lost 5 bases and the J segment 10 bases; nucleotides outside the gene matches: 8. The CDR3 is 15 residues long. CDR1 and CDR2 (germline): SGHTA, FQGNSA. The DNA for the CDR3 is TGTGCCAGCAGCCATACTAGCGGGGGGGCCCTAGAGCAGTTCTTC. This sequence encodes CASSHTSGGALEQFF. The full variable domain, with the rest looked up from reference TRBV7-2 and TRBJ2-1, is GAGVSQSPSNKVTEKGKDVELRCDPISGHTALYWYRQSLGQGLEFLIYFQGNSAPDKSGLPSDRFSAERTGGSVSTLTIQRTQQEDSAVYLCASSHTSGGALEQFFGPGTRLTVL.

This clonotype was observed a few times. This chain joins TRBV5-1 and TRBJ2-7, with 9 bases that match TRBD1. The CDR3 runs to 15 residues. CDR1 and CDR2 from the germline V gene are SGHRS and YFSETQ. V dropped 1 base and J dropped 7; count of bases not matched to a gene: 9. DNA for the CDR3: TGCGCCAGCAGCTTGACCGGGACAGGGACCTTGGAGCAGTACTTC. Its protein is CASSLTGTGTLEQYF.

In its sample, this clonotype was seen many times. The J gene is TRBJ1-5, the V gene TRBV27, with D maybe TRBD1 (6 bases). The CDR3 consists of 17 residues. V was shortened by 5 bases and J by 2 bases, with 19 bases between the two germline ends. Germline lookup yields CDR1 MNHEY and CDR2 SMNVEV (reference sequence). CDR3 in DNA: TGTGCCAGCAGTAGGTCCCCCCCTTCAGGGGGCAATCAGCCCCAGCATTTT. Protein: CASSRSPPSGGNQPQHF.

The table lists this clonotype with many counts. This chain links TRBV5-6 with TRBJ1-5, with D possibly being TRBD1 (5 bases). The CDR3 totals 16 residues. In germline, CDR1 is SGHDT, CDR2 YYEEEE. The V gene lost 0 bases and the J gene lost 7 bases, with 17 bases spanning the gap. The CDR3 region has the DNA TGTGCCAGCAGCTTGGAGCAGGGTAAAGGACGGCAGCCCCAGCATTTT. This translates into CASSLEQGKGRQPQHF.

The rearrangement links TRBV3-1 to TRBJ2-1; 11 positions match TRBD2. Germline trimming cut 0 bases from V and 0 bases from J; bases unmatched to any gene: 7. The CDR3 extends over 19 amino acids. Germline V lookup: CDR1 LGHDT, CDR2 YNNKEL (reference sequence). The CDR3 bases are TGTGCCAGCAGCCAAGAGTCGCTAGCGGGGGGCCACTCCTACAATGAGCAGTTCTTC. Amino acid sequence: CASSQESLAGGHSYNEQFF.

This clonotype was seen ten or more times. The chain links TRBV9 to TRBJ1-1; TRBD1 matches 7 bases. This CDR3 spans 14 amino acids. Unmatched junction bases numbered 6, after V lost 0 bases and J lost 7 bases. Germline CDR1 reads SGDLS; CDR2 reads YYNGEE. The CDR3 sequence: CASSVVSPGGEAFF. The DNA of the CDR3 is TGTGCCAGCAGCGTAGTTTCCCCAGGGGGTGAAGCTTTCTTT.

This clonotype has ten or more counts. V usage is TRBV6-4 and J usage is TRBJ1-4; TRBD1 aligns across 8 bases. CDR3 size: 19 residues. V lost 2 bases, J lost 1 base, and 12 bases stayed unmatched. Germline CDR1 MRHNA, CDR2 SNTAGT. CDR3 loop: CASSDRAGGCGGTNEKLFF. Here the CDR3 DNA reads TGTGCCAGCAGTGACCGGGCAGGGGGCTGCGGGGGAACTAATGAAAAACTGTTTTTT.

This chain connects TRBV20-1 to TRBJ1-2; TRBD1 might be the D (6 bases). The V end was cut by 4 bases, the J end by 7 bases, with 13 bases between. The CDR3 has 12 amino acids. Germline lookup yields CDR1 DFQATT and CDR2 SNEGSKA (reference sequence). The CDR3 nucleotides read TGCAGTGCTACCGCAGGGGATCGTGGCTACACCTTC. This encodes CSATAGDRGYTF.

This clonotype was observed a handful of times. The rearrangement joins TRBV6-5 to TRBJ1-1, with 7 nucleotides matching TRBD1. The CDR3 extends over 15 amino acids. In germline, CDR1 is MNHEY, CDR2 SVGAGI. J was trimmed by 1 base and V by 0 bases; bases with no gene match: 2. CDR3 in amino acids: CASSYSTGTNTEAFF. CDR3 DNA: TGTGCCAGCAGTTACTCGACAGGGACGAACACTGAAGCTTTCTTT.

There are a few counts of this clonotype. V is TRBV24-1 and J is TRBJ1-2; the D gene is possibly TRBD1 (5 bases). From germline, CDR1 is KGHDR and CDR2 SFDVKD. V was pared by 4 bases and J by 5 bases, with 13 bases between. The CDR3 is 14 amino acids. The CDR3 coding sequence is TGTGCCACCAGTGAGGGGGACGGAGATTATGGCTACACCTTC. Protein sequence: CATSEGDGDYGYTF.